This T cell receptor (beta chain) was profiled in a study of CD8 T cells in ankylosing spondylitis. Findings and caveats of the study: What appeared characteristic of ankylosing spondylitis blood was a TCR beta motif of eight highly homologous variants.

This clonotype was seen only a few times. Its antigen is not known. With 5 bases clipped from V and 7 bases from J, the junction kept 9 bases outside the gene matches. The germline V gene has CDR1 SGHAT and CDR2 FQNNGV. The CDR3 sequence is 14 residues long. Library preparation for TCR beta used quantitative 5'-RACE with molecular barcodes. Via MiXCR, TCRdb re-called the 5' RACE reads, giving one row per CDR3 protein. The sample lists around 250,000 distinct CDR3 sequences, about 10% occurring once. The clonotype was recovered from a male donor with ankylosing spondylitis or in good health (not recorded which). Sequencing used blood, either unsorted or a sorted T cell fraction (not recorded which). The chain employs TRBV11-2 and TRBJ2-5, with TRBD2 matching over 8 bases. CDR3 nucleotide sequence: TGTGCCAGCAGCCCGGCGGGAGGAGCAGGGACCCAGTACTTC. Translation: CASSPAGGAGTQYF.